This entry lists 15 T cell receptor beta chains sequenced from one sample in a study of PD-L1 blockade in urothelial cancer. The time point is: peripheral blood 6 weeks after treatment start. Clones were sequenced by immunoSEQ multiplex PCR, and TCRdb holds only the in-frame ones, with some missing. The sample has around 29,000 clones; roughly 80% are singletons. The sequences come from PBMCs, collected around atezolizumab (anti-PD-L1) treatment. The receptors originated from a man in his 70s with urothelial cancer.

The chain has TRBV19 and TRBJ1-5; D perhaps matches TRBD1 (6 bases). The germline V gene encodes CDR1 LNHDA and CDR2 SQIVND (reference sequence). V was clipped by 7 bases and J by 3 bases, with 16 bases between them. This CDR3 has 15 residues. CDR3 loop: CASISLRDTNQPQHF. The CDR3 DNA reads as TGTGCCAGTATCTCCCTCCGGGACACCAATCAGCCCCAGCATTTT.

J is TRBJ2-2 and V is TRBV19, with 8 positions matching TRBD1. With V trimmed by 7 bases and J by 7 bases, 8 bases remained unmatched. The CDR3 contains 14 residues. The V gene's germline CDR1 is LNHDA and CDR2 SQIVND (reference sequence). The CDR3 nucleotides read TGTGCCAGTATGTCGCAGGGGGCGGTCGGGGAGCTGTTTTTT. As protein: CASMSQGAVGELFF.

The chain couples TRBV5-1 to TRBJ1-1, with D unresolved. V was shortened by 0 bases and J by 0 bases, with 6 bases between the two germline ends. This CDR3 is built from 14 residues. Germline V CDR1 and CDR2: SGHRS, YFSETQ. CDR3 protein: CASSLVALNTEAFF. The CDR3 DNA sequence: TGCGCCAGCAGCTTGGTGGCTTTGAACACTGAAGCTTTCTTT.

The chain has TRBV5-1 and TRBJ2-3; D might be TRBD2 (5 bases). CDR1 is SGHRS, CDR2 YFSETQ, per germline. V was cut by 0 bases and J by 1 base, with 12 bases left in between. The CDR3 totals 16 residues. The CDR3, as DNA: TGCGCCAGCAGCTTGGCCGAGTGGGGAGGCACAGATACGCAGTATTTT. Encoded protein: CASSLAEWGGTDTQYF. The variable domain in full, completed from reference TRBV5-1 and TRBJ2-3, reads KAGVTQTPRYLIKTRGQQVTLSCSPISGHRSVSWYQQTPGQGLQFLFEYFSETQRNKGNFPGRFSGRQFSNSRSEMNVSTLELGDSALYLCASSLAEWGGTDTQYFGPGTRLTVL.

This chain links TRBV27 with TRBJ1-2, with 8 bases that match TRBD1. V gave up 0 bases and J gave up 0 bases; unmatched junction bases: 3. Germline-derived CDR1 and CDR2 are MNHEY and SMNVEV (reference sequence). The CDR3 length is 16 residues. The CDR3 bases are TGTGCCAGCAGTTTATCGAGGGACAGGTCTAACTATGGCTACACCTTC. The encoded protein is CASSLSRDRSNYGYTF.

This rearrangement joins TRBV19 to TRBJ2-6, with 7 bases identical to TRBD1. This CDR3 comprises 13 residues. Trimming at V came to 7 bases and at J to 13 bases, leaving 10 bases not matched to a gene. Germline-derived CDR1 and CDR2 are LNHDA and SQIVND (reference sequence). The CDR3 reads CASTHRDREVLTF. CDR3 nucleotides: TGTGCCAGTACCCATAGGGACAGAGAAGTCCTGACTTTC.

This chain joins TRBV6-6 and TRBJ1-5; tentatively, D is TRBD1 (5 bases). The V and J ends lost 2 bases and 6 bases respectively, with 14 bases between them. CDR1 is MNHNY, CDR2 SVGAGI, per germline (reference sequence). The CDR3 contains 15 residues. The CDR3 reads CASSYGASDAQPQHF. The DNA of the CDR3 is TGTGCCAGCAGTTACGGGGCCTCGGACGCTCAGCCCCAGCATTTT.

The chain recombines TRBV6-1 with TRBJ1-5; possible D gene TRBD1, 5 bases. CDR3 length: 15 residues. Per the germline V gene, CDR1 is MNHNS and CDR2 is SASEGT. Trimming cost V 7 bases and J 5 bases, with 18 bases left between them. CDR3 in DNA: TGTGCCAGCATGGAGGGGTCGTCGAAGGATCAGCCCCAGCATTTT. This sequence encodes CASMEGSSKDQPQHF.

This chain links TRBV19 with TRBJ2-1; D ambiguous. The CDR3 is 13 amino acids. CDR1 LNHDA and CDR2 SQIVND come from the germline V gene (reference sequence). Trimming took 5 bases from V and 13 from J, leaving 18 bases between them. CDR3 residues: CASSADRDPSQFF. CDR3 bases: TGTGCCAGTAGTGCGGATCGAGACCCTTCCCAGTTCTTC.

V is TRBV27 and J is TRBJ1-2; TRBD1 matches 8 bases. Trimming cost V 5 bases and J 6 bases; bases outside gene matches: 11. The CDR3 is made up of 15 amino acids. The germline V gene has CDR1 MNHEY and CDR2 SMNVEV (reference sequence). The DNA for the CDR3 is TGTGCCAGCAGTCCAATTAGGACAGGGCCCAATGGCTACACCTTC. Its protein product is CASSPIRTGPNGYTF.

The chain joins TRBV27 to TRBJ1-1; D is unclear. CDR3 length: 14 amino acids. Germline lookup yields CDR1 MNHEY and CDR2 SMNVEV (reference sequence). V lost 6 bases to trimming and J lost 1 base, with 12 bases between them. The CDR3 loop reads CASSPTRGNTEAFF. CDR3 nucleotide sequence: TGTGCCAGCAGCCCCACACGGGGGAACACTGAAGCTTTCTTT.

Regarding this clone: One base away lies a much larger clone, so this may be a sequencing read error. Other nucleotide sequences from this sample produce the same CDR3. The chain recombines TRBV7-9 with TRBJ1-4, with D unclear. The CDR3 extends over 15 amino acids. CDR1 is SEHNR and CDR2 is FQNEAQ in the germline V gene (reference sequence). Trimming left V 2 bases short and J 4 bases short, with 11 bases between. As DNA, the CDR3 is TGTGCCAGCAGCTTAAGTCAGAATCTTAATGAAAAACTGTTTTTT. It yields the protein CASSLSQNLNEKLFF.

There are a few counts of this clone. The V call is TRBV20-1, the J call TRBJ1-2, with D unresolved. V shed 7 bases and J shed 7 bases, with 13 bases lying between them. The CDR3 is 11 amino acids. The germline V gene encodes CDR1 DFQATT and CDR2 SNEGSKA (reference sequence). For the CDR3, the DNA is TGCAGTGTCCGGCCCGAGGCTGGCTACACCTTC. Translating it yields CSVRPEAGYTF.

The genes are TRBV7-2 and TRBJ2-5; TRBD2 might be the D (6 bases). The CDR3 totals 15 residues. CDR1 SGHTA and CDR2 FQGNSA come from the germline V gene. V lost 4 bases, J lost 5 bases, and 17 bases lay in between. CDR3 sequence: CASSSVFGGSETQYF. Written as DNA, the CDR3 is TGTGCCAGCAGCTCTGTCTTTGGGGGGTCGGAGACCCAGTACTTC.

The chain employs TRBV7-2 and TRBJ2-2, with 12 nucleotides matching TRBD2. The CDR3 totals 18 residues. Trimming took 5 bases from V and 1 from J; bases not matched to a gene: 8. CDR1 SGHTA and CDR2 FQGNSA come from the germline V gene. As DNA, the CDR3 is TGTGCCAGCAGCCCCCGACTAGCGGGAGTTGGGAACACCGGGGAGCTGTTTTTT. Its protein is CASSPRLAGVGNTGELFF.